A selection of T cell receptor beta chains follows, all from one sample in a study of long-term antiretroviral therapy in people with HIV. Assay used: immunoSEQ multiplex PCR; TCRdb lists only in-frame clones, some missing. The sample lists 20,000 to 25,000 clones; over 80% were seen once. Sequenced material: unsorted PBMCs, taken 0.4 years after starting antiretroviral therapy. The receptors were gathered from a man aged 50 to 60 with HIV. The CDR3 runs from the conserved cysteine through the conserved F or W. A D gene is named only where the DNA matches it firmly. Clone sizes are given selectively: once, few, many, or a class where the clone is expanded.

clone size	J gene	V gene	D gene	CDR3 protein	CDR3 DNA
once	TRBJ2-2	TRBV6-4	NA	CASSEGMVLGTGELFF	TGTGCCAGCAGTGAGGGGATGGTTCTCGGCACCGGGGAGCTGTTTTTT
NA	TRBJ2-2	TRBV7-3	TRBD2	CASSRTSGYTGELFF	TGTGCCAGCAGCCGGACTAGCGGGTACACCGGGGAGCTGTTTTTT
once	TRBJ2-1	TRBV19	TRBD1	CASNIGQAFDEQFF	TGTGCCAGTAATATCGGACAGGCCTTTGATGAGCAGTTCTTC
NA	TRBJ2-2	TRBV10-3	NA	CAIRALPDTGELFF	TGTGCCATAAGGGCTCTCCCAGACACCGGGGAGCTGTTTTTT
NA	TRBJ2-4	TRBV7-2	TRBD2	CASSLEASGTKNIQYF	TGTGCCAGCAGCTTAGAGGCTAGCGGAACCAAAAACATTCAGTACTTC
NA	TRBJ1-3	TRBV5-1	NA	CASSIGTVGNTIYF	TGCGCCAGCAGCATCGGGACGGTTGGAAACACCATATATTTT
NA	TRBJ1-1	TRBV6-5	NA	CASSYLGEGEAFF	TGTGCCAGCAGTTACTTGGGGGAGGGTGAAGCTTTCTTT
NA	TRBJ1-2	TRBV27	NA	CASSLIYTTNGYYGYTF	TGTGCCAGCAGTTTAATTTACACAACGAACGGATACTATGGCTACACCTTC
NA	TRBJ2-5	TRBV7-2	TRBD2	CASSLGPSGGMEETQYF	TGTGCCAGCAGCTTAGGGCCTAGCGGGGGGATGGAAGAGACCCAGTACTTC
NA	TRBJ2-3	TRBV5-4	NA	CASSVRDVGTDTQYF	TGTGCCAGCAGCGTCCGGGACGTGGGCACAGATACGCAGTATTTT
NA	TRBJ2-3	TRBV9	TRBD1	CASSVEAGGNTDTQYF	TGTGCCAGCAGCGTAGAGGCAGGGGGTAACACAGATACGCAGTATTTT
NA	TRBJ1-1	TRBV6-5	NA	CASRMGNTEAFF	TGTGCCAGCAGGATGGGTAACACTGAAGCTTTCTTT
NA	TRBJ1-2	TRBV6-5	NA	CASSTPTAGGYTF	TGTGCCAGCAGTACTCCGACAGCGGGCGGCTACACCTTC
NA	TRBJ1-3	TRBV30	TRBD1	CASDRGTGNTIYF	TGTGCCTCAGACAGGGGTACTGGAAACACCATATATTTT
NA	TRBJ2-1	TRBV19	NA	CASSIEGGGTPYNEQFF	TGTGCCAGTAGTATAGAGGGTGGGGGGACTCCCTACAATGAGCAGTTCTTC
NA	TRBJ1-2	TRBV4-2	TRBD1	CASSQAPSGQGARVNGYTF	TGTGCCAGCAGCCAAGCCCCGTCGGGACAGGGGGCGCGAGTCAATGGCTACACCTTC
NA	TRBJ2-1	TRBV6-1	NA	CASGLARNEQFF	TGTGCCAGCGGGCTAGCCCGTAATGAGCAGTTCTTC
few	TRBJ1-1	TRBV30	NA	CAWSALTGLSTEAFF	TGTGCCTGGAGTGCCCTAACCGGACTAAGCACTGAAGCTTTCTTT
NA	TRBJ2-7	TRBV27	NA	CASSLSGAYEQYF	TGTGCCAGCAGCCTCTCAGGGGCCTACGAGCAGTACTTC
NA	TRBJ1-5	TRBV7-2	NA	CASSLGGGRQPQHF	TGTGCCAGCAGCTTAGGGGGGGGCAGACAGCCCCAGCATTTT
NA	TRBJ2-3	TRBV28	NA	CASSLRTDTQYF	TGTGCCAGCAGTTTGCGAACAGATACGCAGTATTTT